The clone carrying this TCR beta chain occurred a few times. These data belong to a study of cytomegalovirus exposure and HLA in healthy donors. The PCR ran on 60 Vbeta and 13 Jbeta primers. Produced via immunoSEQ multiplex PCR; TCRdb's table is partial and in-frame only. The top ten clones hold 1.8% of a sample with roughly 150,000 clones, roughly 10% of them seen once. CDR1 and CDR2 (germline): LNHDA, SQIVND (reference sequence). V lost 2 bases to trimming and J lost 5 bases, with 10 bases between them. The length of the CDR3 is 14 residues. The chain recombines TRBV19 with TRBJ1-5; no definite D call. The receptor's source is a man aged 50-60 years in good health and CMV-seronegative. Sample: PBMCs. Written as DNA, the CDR3 is TGTGCCAGTAGTATAAGAGGGATAGATCAGCCCCAGCATTTT. It translates to CASSIRGIDQPQHF.